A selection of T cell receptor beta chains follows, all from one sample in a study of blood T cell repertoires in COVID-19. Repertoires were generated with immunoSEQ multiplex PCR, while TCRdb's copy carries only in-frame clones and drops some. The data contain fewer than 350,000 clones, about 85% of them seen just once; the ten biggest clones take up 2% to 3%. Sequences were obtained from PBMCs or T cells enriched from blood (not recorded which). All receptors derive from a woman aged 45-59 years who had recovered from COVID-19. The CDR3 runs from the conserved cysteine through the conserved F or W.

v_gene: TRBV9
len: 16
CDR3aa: CASSVGQETGNSPLHF

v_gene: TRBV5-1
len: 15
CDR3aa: CASSPRTSADDEQFF

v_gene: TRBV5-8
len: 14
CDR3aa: CASRRTGRETEAFF

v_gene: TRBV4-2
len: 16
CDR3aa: CASSLSRGPIDSPLHF

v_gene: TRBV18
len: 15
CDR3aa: CASSLNRGRVAEAFF

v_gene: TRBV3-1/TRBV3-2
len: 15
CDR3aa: CASSQISGSYNEQFF

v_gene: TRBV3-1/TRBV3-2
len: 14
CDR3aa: CASSVAGSGETQYF

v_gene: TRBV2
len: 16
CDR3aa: CASSESYDRNNQPQHF

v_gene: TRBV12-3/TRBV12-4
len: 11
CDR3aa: CASSSFEEAFF

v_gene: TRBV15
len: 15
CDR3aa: CATSIAGVDTGELFF

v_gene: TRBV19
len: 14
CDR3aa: CASRSGLATDTQYF

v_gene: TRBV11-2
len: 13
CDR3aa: CASSLAVPPDQYF

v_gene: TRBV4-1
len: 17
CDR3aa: CASSQVFPGGTYNEQFF

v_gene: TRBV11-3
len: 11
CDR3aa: CASSTGDRQFF

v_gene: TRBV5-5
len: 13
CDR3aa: CASSLESSVGYTF

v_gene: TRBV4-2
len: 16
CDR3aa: CASRPGRDSYNSPLHF

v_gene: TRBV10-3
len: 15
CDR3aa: CAISERQGGTGELFF

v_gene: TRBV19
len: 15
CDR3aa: CASTLSGGTYNEQFF

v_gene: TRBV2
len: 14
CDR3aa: CASRGTGGNEKLFF

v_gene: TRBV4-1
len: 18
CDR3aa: CASSQVSGGTLAKNIQYF

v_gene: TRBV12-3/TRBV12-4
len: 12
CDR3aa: CASSLRVSPLHF

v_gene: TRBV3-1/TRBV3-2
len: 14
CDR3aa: CASSQVDSNYEQYF

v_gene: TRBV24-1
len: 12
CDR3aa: CATSVTANEQFF

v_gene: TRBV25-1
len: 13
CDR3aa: CASSPSTSYEQYF

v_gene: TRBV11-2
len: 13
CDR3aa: CASSQTGGSPLHF

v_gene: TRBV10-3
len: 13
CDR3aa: CAISEQGGYGYTF

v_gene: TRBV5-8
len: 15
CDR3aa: CASSAGTGEGDTQYF

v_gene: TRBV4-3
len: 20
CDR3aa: CASSQVGTSGILPSTDTQYF

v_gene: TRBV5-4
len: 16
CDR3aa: CASSLGGLAGGQTQYF

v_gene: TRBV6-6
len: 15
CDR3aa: CASSYGSGSIGEQFF

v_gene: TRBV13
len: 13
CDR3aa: CASSNQANTEAFF

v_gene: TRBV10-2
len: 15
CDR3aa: CASRDGLAGGGTQYF

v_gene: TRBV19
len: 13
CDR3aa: CASSGQIGEKLFF

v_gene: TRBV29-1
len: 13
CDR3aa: CSSSAEVDGELFF

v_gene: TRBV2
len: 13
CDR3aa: CASSADSNQPQHF

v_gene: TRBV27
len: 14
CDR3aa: CASSRGQANNEQFF

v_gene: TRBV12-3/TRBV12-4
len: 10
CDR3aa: CASGGRELFF

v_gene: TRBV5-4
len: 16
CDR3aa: CASSLRVYGSTDTQYF

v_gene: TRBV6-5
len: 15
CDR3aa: CASLDEGAPFNEQFF

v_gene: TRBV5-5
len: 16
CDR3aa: CASSQPRLAGENEQFF

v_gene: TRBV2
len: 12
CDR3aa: CASTRPNQPQHF

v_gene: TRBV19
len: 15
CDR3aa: CASSTLATTRDTQYF